The 15 T cell receptor beta chains given below trace back to one sample, sequenced in a study of CD8 T cells in Susac syndrome. The authors reverse transcribed roughly 0.5 to 1 ug RNA with random hexamers. TCRdb fed the immunoSEQ multiplex PCR reads into MiXCR, producing one record per CDR3 protein. The sample contains over 350,000 distinct CDR3 sequences, more than 80% of which appear only once. Sequenced: CD8+ T cells from PBMCs. Receptors were obtained from a human donor with multiple sclerosis.

The chain links TRBV9 to TRBJ2-7, with TRBD2 matching 10 bases. Per the germline V gene, CDR1 is SGDLS and CDR2 is YYNGEE. This CDR3 has 16 residues. V dropped 4 bases and J dropped 4; count of bases not matched to a gene: 11. In DNA form, the CDR3 reads TGTGCCAGCAGCACCGGGACTAGCGTGGCAGGGTACGAGCAGTACTTC. Protein sequence: CASSTGTSVAGYEQYF.

The chain recombines TRBV4-1 with TRBJ2-7, with D possibly called TRBD1 or TRBD2 (5 bases each). The CDR3 is 11 amino acids. Germline assignment: CDR1 MGHRA and CDR2 YSYEKL. V lost 3 bases and J 7 bases, leaving 7 bases between the germline ends. CDR3 DNA sequence: TGCGCCAGCAGCCAGGGACGGGAGCAGTACTTC. Amino acids: CASSQGREQYF.

This clonotype was counted between two and nine times. The V call is TRBV12-3 or TRBV12-4, the J call TRBJ1-1; unclear D gene. The germline V and J ends were trimmed by 6 bases and 0 bases, with 11 bases remaining between them. This CDR3 has 14 amino acids. CDR3 sequence: CASSLTEMNTEAFF. The CDR3 coding sequence is TGTGCCAGCAGCCTCACAGAGATGAACACTGAAGCTTTCTTT.

This chain links TRBV12-3 or TRBV12-4 with TRBJ1-4; TRBD1 agrees at 7 bases. The CDR3 covers 14 residues. Trimming at V came to 7 bases and at J to 8 bases, leaving 10 bases not matched to a gene. CDR3 in DNA: TGTGCCAGCACCTCTGAGGGAGGGGGCGAAAAACTGTTTTTT. Amino acid sequence: CASTSEGGGEKLFF.

The gene calls are TRBV18 and TRBJ1-2; 8 bases align to TRBD1. CDR3 length: 16 amino acids. Germline values: CDR1 KGHSH, CDR2 LQKENI. J was trimmed by 7 bases and V by 5 bases; bases with no gene match: 15. The CDR3 spells CASSSWDRPEMGGYTF. The CDR3 DNA reads as TGTGCCAGCTCATCCTGGGACAGGCCCGAAATGGGTGGCTACACCTTC. Drawing the rest from reference TRBV18 and TRBJ1-2, the complete variable domain is NAGVMQNPRHLVRRRGQEARLRCSPMKGHSHVYWYRQLPEEGLKFMVYLQKENIIDESGMPKERFSAEFPKEGPSILRIQQVVRGDSAAYFCASSSWDRPEMGGYTFGSGTRLTVV.

This clonotype was counted once. J is TRBJ2-7 and V is TRBV6-5, with TRBD1 matching over 9 bases. Germline V CDR1 and CDR2: MNHEY, SVGAGI. The J segment lost 2 bases and the V segment lost 4 bases, leaving 9 bases of the junction unmatched. This CDR3 has 16 residues. CDR3 amino acids: CASSSDGTGSPYEQYF. Here the CDR3 DNA reads TGTGCCAGCAGTTCCGACGGGACAGGGTCCCCCTACGAGCAGTACTTC.

CDR3 sequence: CASSAVPGLAAYEQYF. As DNA, the CDR3 is TGTGCCAGCAGCGCCGTCCCGGGACTAGCGGCTTACGAGCAGTACTTC. The rearrangement uses TRBV7-8 and TRBJ2-7; 11 nucleotides match TRBD2. The J segment lost 4 bases and the V segment lost 5 bases, leaving 10 bases of the junction unmatched. From germline, CDR1 is SGHVS and CDR2 FQNEAQ. This CDR3 has 16 residues.

This clonotype was seen a single time. The chain joins TRBV19 to TRBJ2-1; the D gene is possibly TRBD2 (6 bases). The CDR3 consists of 15 residues. The germline V gene has CDR1 LNHDA and CDR2 SQIVND (reference sequence). Trimming removed 6 bases from V and 3 bases from J, with 15 bases in between. The CDR3 sequence: CASSLVAEIYNEQFF. CDR3 bases: TGTGCCAGTAGCCTGGTAGCGGAGATCTACAATGAGCAGTTCTTC.

The chain has TRBV7-6 and TRBJ2-7; possible D gene TRBD2, 5 bases. CDR3 size: 14 residues. V was shortened by 6 bases and J by 2 bases, with 14 bases between the two germline ends. Germline CDR1 and CDR2: SGHVS and FNYEAQ. In DNA form, the CDR3 reads TGTGCCAGCAGTCCAGACCGGGAAACCTACGAGCAGTACTTC. It specifies CASSPDRETYEQYF.

The chain uses TRBV7-9 and TRBJ2-7, with D perhaps being TRBD1 or TRBD2 (5 bases each). CDR3 size: 12 residues. Trimming left V 5 bases short and J 9 bases short, with 14 bases between. The V gene's germline CDR1 is SEHNR and CDR2 FQNEAQ (reference sequence). The CDR3: CASSQDSAGQYF. CDR3 DNA: TGTGCCAGCAGCCAAGACAGTGCGGGGCAGTACTTC.

Regarding this clonotype: One end of the junction varies from germline; a read error may be responsible. V and J are TRBV5-6 and TRBJ2-1, with 10 bases lining up with TRBD2. Germline CDR1 reads SGHDT; CDR2 reads YYEEEE. CDR3 length: 15 amino acids. CDR3 sequence reads: CVSSLGAGGPYEQFF. In nucleotides, the CDR3 is TGTGTCAGCAGCTTAGGAGCGGGAGGGCCGTATGAGCAGTTCTTC.

This rearrangement joins TRBV4-1 to TRBJ2-1; D perhaps matches TRBD2 (5 bases). The V and J ends lost 3 bases and 5 bases respectively, with 20 bases between them. CDR1 and CDR2 from the germline V gene are MGHRA and YSYEKL. This CDR3 is built from 17 residues. CDR3 bases: TGCGCCAGCAGCCATATTTATAGCGCGTCTCGGCACAATGAGCAGTTCTTC. Its protein product is CASSHIYSASRHNEQFF.

This chain connects TRBV27 to TRBJ2-7, with D perhaps TRBD2 (5 bases). The germline V gene has CDR1 MNHEY and CDR2 SMNVEV (reference sequence). Trimming left V 8 bases short and J 6 bases short, with 17 bases between. The CDR3 has 13 residues. The CDR3 protein is CASSLSAGGEQYF. The CDR3 nucleotides read TGTGCCAGCTCTCTTTCTGCGGGCGGCGAGCAGTACTTC.

The chain combines TRBV4-1 with TRBJ1-6; 9 bases are a match to TRBD1. The germline CDR1 and CDR2 sequences are MGHRA and YSYEKL. The V segment lost 2 bases and the J segment 13 bases; nucleotides outside the gene matches: 9. The CDR3 length is 15 residues. CDR3 protein: CASSQTGTGWNPLHF. In DNA, the CDR3 is TGCGCCAGCAGCCAAACCGGGACAGGGTGGAACCCCCTCCACTTT.

The chain links TRBV11-2 to TRBJ1-1, with D unresolved. Germline lookup yields CDR1 SGHAT and CDR2 FQNNGV. V was trimmed by 2 bases and J by 4 bases, leaving 11 bases between them. There are 14 residues in the CDR3. CDR3 residues: CASSLLASPTEAFF. For the CDR3, the DNA is TGTGCCAGCAGCTTACTAGCAAGCCCCACTGAAGCTTTCTTT.